One T cell receptor (beta chain) is described in this entry. These data come from a study of blood T cell repertoires in COVID-19. The overall study: T cells, B-cell-depleted T cells, or PBMCs provided the cDNA or gDNA that served as material.

In the original workflow: By means of reference gene primer amplification, nucleated cell counts were estimated. Using immunoSEQ multiplex PCR, the repertoire was profiled, and TCRdb retains in-frame clones only, with some absent. That table gives V, J and clone size, and the DNA gave D and trimming. The table records about 88,000 clones, roughly 90% of them present only once. The CDR3 spans 16 residues. V was clipped by 5 bases and J by 0 bases, with 16 bases between them. Germline V lookup: CDR1 WSHSY, CDR2 SAAADI. This rearrangement joins TRBV10-2 to TRBJ1-2; D ambiguous. Sequencing was carried out using peripheral blood. This receptor was identified in a man aged 55 to 69 with acute or convalescent COVID-19. CDR3 amino acids: CASSSGRRLANYGYTF. Written as DNA, the CDR3 is TGCGCCAGCAGTTCTGGCAGGCGACTAGCTAACTATGGCTACACCTTC.